This note documents a single TCR beta chain sequence. What it recognizes is unknown. The sample belongs to a study of T cells in tumors after PD-1 blockade. On the study more broadly: Some patients also took daily vismodegib 150 mg during anti-PD-1 treatment. The study's findings and limits: Roughly two fifths of tumor TCR clonotypes were also found in blood.

Germline V gene lookup returns CDR1 MGHDK and CDR2 SYGVNS. The CDR3 totals 12 residues. Trimming left V 3 bases short and J 7 bases short, with 9 bases between. Profiling relied on immunoSEQ multiplex PCR, and the TCRdb table lists in-frame clones only, not all of them. This sample yields about 47,000 clones, of which 75% to 80% are seen a single time; over 15% belongs to the top ten. The sequence was collected from a human donor with basal cell carcinoma. The specimen comprised PBMCs, sampled before anti-PD-1 treatment. This rearrangement joins TRBV25-1 to TRBJ1-2; perhaps TRBD1 as D (6 bases). CDR3 bases: TGTGCCAGCAGTGAGGGGGCCGGTGGCTACACCTTC. Its translation: CASSEGAGGYTF.